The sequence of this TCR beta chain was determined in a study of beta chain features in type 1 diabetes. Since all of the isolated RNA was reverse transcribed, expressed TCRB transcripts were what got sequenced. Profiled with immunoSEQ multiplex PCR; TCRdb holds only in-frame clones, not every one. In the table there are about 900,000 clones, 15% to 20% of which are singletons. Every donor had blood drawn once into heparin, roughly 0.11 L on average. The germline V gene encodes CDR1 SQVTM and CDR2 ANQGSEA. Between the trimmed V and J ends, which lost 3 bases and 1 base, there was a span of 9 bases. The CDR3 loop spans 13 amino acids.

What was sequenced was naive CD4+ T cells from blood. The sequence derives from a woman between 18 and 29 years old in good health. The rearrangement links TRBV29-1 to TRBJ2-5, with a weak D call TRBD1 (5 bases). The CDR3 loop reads CSVDDRRQETQYF. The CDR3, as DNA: TGCAGCGTTGATGACAGACGCCAAGAGACCCAGTACTTC.